These 25 T cell receptor beta chains were all obtained from the same sample, sequenced in a study of shared clonotypes between healthy human individuals. Generated by immunoSEQ multiplex PCR, the TCRdb table keeps only in-frame clones and is missing some. In the table there are about 2.4 million clones, roughly 92% of which are singletons. Sequencing was performed on naive CD4+ T cells sorted from blood. Subset reported: CD45RA+ positively selected. Receptors were obtained from a man in his late teens or twenties in good health.

The chain links TRBV7-3 to TRBJ2-7; 10 bases are a match to TRBD2. The CDR3 loop spans 15 amino acids. Germline lookup yields CDR1 SGHTA and CDR2 FQGTGA. J lost 0 bases, V lost 2 bases, and 1 base had no gene match. CDR3 in amino acids: CASSLLAGVSYEQYF. CDR3 nucleotides: TGTGCCAGCAGCTTACTAGCGGGGGTCTCCTACGAGCAGTACTTC.

This clone was observed a single time. CDR3 nucleotides: TGTGCCAGCAGCTTAGAAGGGGGCCCTCAGCCCCAGCATTTT. It encodes CASSLEGGPQPQHF. The chain carries TRBV11-3 and TRBJ1-5, with 7 bases fitting TRBD1. The CDR3 runs to 14 residues. Looked up from germline, CDR1 is SGHNT and CDR2 is YENEEA. The junction had 2 bases not matched to a gene; V was cut back by 0 bases and J by 6 bases.

The V gene is TRBV7-2, the J gene TRBJ2-2; D is perhaps TRBD2 (5 bases). The CDR3 length is 13 residues. V was pared by 6 bases and J by 5 bases, with 10 bases between. Looked up from germline, CDR1 is SGHTA and CDR2 is FQGNSA. The CDR3 protein is CASRERRTGELFF. The DNA of the CDR3 is TGTGCCAGCAGAGAGAGGAGGACCGGGGAGCTGTTTTTT.

V usage is TRBV27 and J usage is TRBJ2-1, with D possibly called TRBD1 or TRBD2 (5 bases each). The CDR3 extends over 15 amino acids. The germline V gene encodes CDR1 MNHEY and CDR2 SMNVEV (reference sequence). The germline V and J ends were trimmed by 4 bases and 8 bases, with 18 bases remaining between them. The CDR3 nucleotides are TGTGCCAGCAGTTCAATGACGGGACCTTTGCATGAGCAGTTCTTC. It specifies CASSSMTGPLHEQFF.

The gene calls are TRBV28 and TRBJ2-7; 7 bases line up with TRBD1. Germline loops: CDR1 MDHEN, CDR2 SYDVKM. With V trimmed by 4 bases and J by 2 bases, 8 bases remained unmatched. This CDR3 contains 15 residues. In nucleotides, the CDR3 is TGTGCCAGCAGTTCCACAGGGGCTACAACCTACGAGCAGTACTTC. This translates into CASSSTGATTYEQYF.

V is TRBV7-2 and J is TRBJ1-1; 9 nucleotides align to TRBD1. V trimming: 5 bases; J trimming: 5 bases; junction bases outside the gene matches: 6. This CDR3 contains 14 residues. Looked up from germline, CDR1 is SGHTA and CDR2 is FQGNSA. CDR3 coding DNA: TGTGCCAGCAGCGTAGGGACAGGGCGGACTGAAGCTTTCTTT. Its protein is CASSVGTGRTEAFF.

The chain employs TRBV12-5 and TRBJ2-7; D perhaps matches TRBD1 (6 bases). The V and J ends lost 0 bases and 6 bases respectively, with 18 bases between them. The CDR3 has 16 amino acids. Germline lookup yields CDR1 LGHNT and CDR2 FRNRAP. DNA of the CDR3: TGTGCTAGTGGTTTGGTATTACGTGGACAGTCTGGCGAGCAGTACTTC. The encoded protein is CASGLVLRGQSGEQYF.

V and J are TRBV7-2 and TRBJ2-7; D remains unclear. Trimming removed 3 bases from V and 3 bases from J, with 15 bases in between. Germline values: CDR1 SGHTA, CDR2 FQGNSA. The CDR3 spans 15 residues. The CDR3 DNA is TGTGCCAGCAGCTTCCCGTCCCTTGGGGACTACGAGCAGTACTTC. It translates to CASSFPSLGDYEQYF.

V usage is TRBV10-3 and J usage is TRBJ2-1, with TRBD2 matching over 9 bases. The germline gives CDR1 ENHRY, CDR2 SYGVKD. This CDR3 is built from 15 residues. V gave up 0 bases and J gave up 7 bases; unmatched junction bases: 4. The CDR3 here is CAISESVAGENEQFF. The DNA of the CDR3 is TGTGCCATCAGTGAGTCGGTAGCGGGGGAGAATGAGCAGTTCTTC.

The chain links TRBV18 to TRBJ2-7; D perhaps matches TRBD1 (6 bases). The CDR3 totals 16 residues. Trimming cost V 3 bases and J 5 bases, with 20 bases left between them. The germline V gene has CDR1 KGHSH and CDR2 LQKENI. The CDR3 here is CASSPPVGRGRDEQYF. The CDR3 DNA follows: TGTGCCAGCTCACCCCCCGTTGGCAGGGGAAGAGACGAGCAGTACTTC.

This sequence joins TRBV27 and TRBJ1-6, with D possibly TRBD1 on 5 matching bases. With 3 bases removed from V and 11 bases from J, the gap between germline ends came to 8 bases. Germline V gene sequence: CDR1 MNHEY, CDR2 SMNVEV (reference sequence). The CDR3 has 12 residues. The CDR3 nucleotides read TGTGCCAGCAGTTTTCAGGGCCCACCCCTCCACTTT. Protein product: CASSFQGPPLHF.

This clone showed up just once. The chain joins TRBV11-2 to TRBJ2-1; no firm D call. From germline, CDR1 is SGHAT and CDR2 FQNNGV. Trimming removed 0 bases at V and 4 bases at J, with 7 bases between. CDR3 length equals 14 residues. The CDR3 protein is CASSLDGRYNEQFF. CDR3 nucleotide sequence: TGTGCCAGCAGCTTAGATGGCCGGTACAATGAGCAGTTCTTC.

The V call is TRBV7-2, the J call TRBJ1-6; 7 nucleotides match TRBD1. V was pared by 3 bases and J by 11 bases, with 13 bases of the junction left unmatched. The germline V gene encodes CDR1 SGHTA and CDR2 FQGNSA. The CDR3 has 16 amino acids. The CDR3 loop reads CASSLTSGGSGTPLHF. The CDR3 DNA is TGTGCCAGCAGCTTGACTTCAGGGGGGTCCGGGACACCCCTCCACTTT.

V usage is TRBV30 and J usage is TRBJ2-2; D is possibly TRBD1 or TRBD2 (5 bases each). The CDR3 loop spans 15 amino acids. Trimming shortened V by 0 bases and J by 1 base, and 9 bases separated the two germline ends. Per germline, CDR1 GTSNPN and CDR2 SVGIG (reference sequence). In nucleotides, the CDR3 is TGTGCCTGGAGTGTATGGGGGTGGAACACCGGGGAGCTGTTTTTT. Translated, it gives CAWSVWGWNTGELFF.

This clone came up once. Here the CDR3 reads CATKGQGLSETQYF. CDR3 nucleotide sequence: TGTGCCACCAAGGGACAGGGGCTATCGGAGACCCAGTACTTC. J is TRBJ2-5 and V is TRBV10-3; TRBD1 agrees at 10 bases. Trimming took 10 bases from V and 5 from J; bases not matched to a gene: 10. CDR1 ENHRY and CDR2 SYGVKD come from the germline V gene. The CDR3 covers 14 residues.

The chain has TRBV10-3 and TRBJ2-7, with a tentative D call TRBD2 (7 bases). CDR3 length: 15 amino acids. Trimming left V 8 bases short and J 5 bases short, with 22 bases between. The germline gives CDR1 ENHRY, CDR2 SYGVKD. The CDR3 DNA follows: TGTGCCATCGGTTGGGGGCGGGGGTTTACTAACGAGCAGTACTTC. Translation gives CAIGWGRGFTNEQYF.

The chain employs TRBV5-1 and TRBJ2-7, with a possible D match to TRBD1 (6 bases). V shed 4 bases and J shed 3 bases, with 17 bases lying between them. The length of the CDR3 is 15 residues. Looked up from germline, CDR1 is SGHRS and CDR2 is YFSETQ. The CDR3 DNA follows: TGCGCCAGCAGCGGGGGTCAGGGGCTACACTACGAGCAGTACTTC. This sequence encodes CASSGGQGLHYEQYF.

The genes are TRBV18 and TRBJ1-2; 8 bases are shared with TRBD1. The germline gives CDR1 KGHSH, CDR2 LQKENI. J was trimmed by 3 bases and V by 3 bases; bases with no gene match: 6. The CDR3 spans 15 residues. The CDR3 loop is CASSPDGTGYYGYTF. Written as DNA, the CDR3 is TGTGCCAGCTCACCTGATGGGACAGGTTACTATGGCTACACCTTC.

This chain joins TRBV7-2 and TRBJ1-4; D possibly corresponds to TRBD1 (5 bases). Per germline, CDR1 SGHTA and CDR2 FQGNSA. The CDR3 extends over 15 amino acids. V was shortened by 2 bases and J by 5 bases, with 12 bases between the two germline ends. CDR3 amino acids: CASSLPGGGNEKLFF. Here the CDR3 DNA reads TGTGCCAGCAGCTTACCCGGGGGAGGGAATGAAAAACTGTTTTTT.

The chain has TRBV21-1 and TRBJ2-7; the table's TRBD2 call for D was not verified on the DNA. TRBV21-1 is flagged as a pseudogene. The CDR3 covers 15 residues. CDR3: CASSKRGNGKGEQYF. Written as DNA, the CDR3 is TGTGCCAGCAGCAAAAGAGGGAACGGGAAGGGCGAGCAGTACTTC.

The gene calls are TRBV15 and TRBJ2-7; D might be TRBD1 (6 bases). The length of the CDR3 is 16 residues. CDR1 LNHNV and CDR2 YYDKDF come from the germline V gene (reference sequence). Trimming cost V 0 bases and J 2 bases, with 14 bases left between them. CDR3 loop: CATSRDWTAPTYEQYF. CDR3 in DNA: TGTGCCACCAGCAGAGATTGGACAGCACCCACCTACGAGCAGTACTTC.

J is TRBJ1-1 and V is TRBV30, with a possible D match to TRBD1 (6 bases). V was pared by 3 bases and J by 7 bases, with 12 bases between. This CDR3 is built from 12 residues. In germline, CDR1 is GTSNPN, CDR2 SVGIG (reference sequence). The CDR3 region is CAWSTGRLEAFF. The DNA of the CDR3 is TGTGCCTGGAGCACAGGGAGGCTTGAAGCTTTCTTT. Full variable domain (remainder filled in from reference TRBV30 and TRBJ1-1): SQTIHQWPATLVQPVGSPLSLECTVEGTSNPNLYWYRQAAGRGLQLLFYSVGIGQISSEVPQNLSASRPQDRQFILSSKKLLLSDSGFYLCAWSTGRLEAFFGQGTRLTVV.

This sequence joins TRBV27 and TRBJ1-5; D possibly corresponds to TRBD1 (6 bases). The CDR3 sequence is 14 residues long. Germline V CDR1 and CDR2: MNHEY, SMNVEV (reference sequence). With 3 bases removed from V and 4 bases from J, the gap between germline ends came to 10 bases. Here the CDR3 DNA reads TGTGCCAGCAGTTTCTCAGGGGAGAATCAGCCCCAGCATTTT. Translating it yields CASSFSGENQPQHF.

The V gene is TRBV7-2, the J gene TRBJ2-3; the D is unclear. CDR1 SGHTA and CDR2 FQGNSA come from the germline V gene. Trimming pared 5 bases from V and 1 base from J, leaving 10 bases between. The CDR3 consists of 14 residues. CDR3 nucleotide sequence: TGTGCCAGCAGCCCCAGCCAAGGCACAGATACGCAGTATTTT. Encoded protein: CASSPSQGTDTQYF.

The chain combines TRBV5-5 with TRBJ1-5; the D gene is possibly TRBD1 (5 bases). V lost 4 bases to trimming and J lost 5 bases, with 10 bases between them. Germline lookup yields CDR1 SGHKS and CDR2 YYEKEE (reference sequence). The CDR3 contains 13 residues. The CDR3, as DNA: TGTGCCAGCAGCCTTTGGGACGATCAGCCCCAGCATTTT. Residues: CASSLWDDQPQHF.